These 5 T cell receptor beta chains were sequenced from one sample in a study of cytomegalovirus exposure and HLA in healthy donors. Vbeta (60) and Jbeta (13) primers were used in the PCR. Profiled with immunoSEQ multiplex PCR; TCRdb holds only in-frame clones, not every one. The profile shows some 150,000 clones, roughly 73% of them singletons. Input material: PBMCs. Every receptor here comes from a female donor in good health and CMV-seronegative.

This chain uses TRBV5-1 with TRBJ2-1; a weak D match, TRBD1 (5 bases). Germline CDR1 and CDR2: SGHRS and YFSETQ. This CDR3 has 15 amino acids. V dropped 0 bases and J dropped 8 bases, with 15 bases sitting between them. CDR3: CASSLGQQGYDEQFF. The CDR3 DNA follows: TGCGCCAGCAGCTTGGGACAGCAAGGTTACGATGAGCAGTTCTTC. The full variable domain, in which reference TRBV5-1 and TRBJ2-1 provide the parts outside the CDR3, is KAGVTQTPRYLIKTRGQQVTLSCSPISGHRSVSWYQQTPGQGLQFLFEYFSETQRNKGNFPGRFSGRQFSNSRSEMNVSTLELGDSALYLCASSLGQQGYDEQFFGPGTRLTVL.

This chain links TRBV7-5 with TRBJ2-2; whether TRBD1, the table's D call, matches the DNA was not checked. TRBV7-5 is classified as a pseudogene. There are 20 residues in the CDR3. This CDR3 is CARSWVSLRDKLANTGELFF. CDR3 nucleotide sequence: TGTGCCAGAAGCTGGGTTAGTCTCCGGGACAAGCTCGCGAACACCGGGGAGCTGTTTTTT.

The chain is built from TRBV2 and TRBJ1-1; possibly TRBD1 for D (6 bases). Per germline, CDR1 SNHLY and CDR2 FYNNEI. The CDR3 has 14 amino acids. Trimming left V 4 bases short and J 5 bases short, with 14 bases between. The CDR3 region has the DNA TGTGCCAGCAGTGCGAGTGGGGGCGGAACTGAAGCTTTCTTT. Protein: CASSASGGGTEAFF.

CDR3 region: CASSDRFGTEAFF. In DNA, the CDR3 is TGTGCCAGCAGTGACAGGTTTGGCACTGAAGCTTTCTTT. The chain uses TRBV25-1 and TRBJ1-1; D not resolved. The CDR3 has 13 amino acids. The V end lost 3 bases, the J end lost 4 bases, and 9 bases lay between the germline ends. CDR1 and CDR2 (germline): MGHDK, SYGVNS.

The chain uses TRBV7-2 and TRBJ1-2, with 12 nucleotides matching TRBD1. The germline gives CDR1 SGHTA, CDR2 FQGNSA. This CDR3 is built from 19 residues. The V segment lost 3 bases and the J segment 7 bases; nucleotides outside the gene matches: 18. CDR3 sequence (DNA): TGTGCCAGCAGCTTGATACCGGCAGGGGCCGGGACAGGGGGCTGTGGCTACACCTTC. Protein product: CASSLIPAGAGTGGCGYTF.